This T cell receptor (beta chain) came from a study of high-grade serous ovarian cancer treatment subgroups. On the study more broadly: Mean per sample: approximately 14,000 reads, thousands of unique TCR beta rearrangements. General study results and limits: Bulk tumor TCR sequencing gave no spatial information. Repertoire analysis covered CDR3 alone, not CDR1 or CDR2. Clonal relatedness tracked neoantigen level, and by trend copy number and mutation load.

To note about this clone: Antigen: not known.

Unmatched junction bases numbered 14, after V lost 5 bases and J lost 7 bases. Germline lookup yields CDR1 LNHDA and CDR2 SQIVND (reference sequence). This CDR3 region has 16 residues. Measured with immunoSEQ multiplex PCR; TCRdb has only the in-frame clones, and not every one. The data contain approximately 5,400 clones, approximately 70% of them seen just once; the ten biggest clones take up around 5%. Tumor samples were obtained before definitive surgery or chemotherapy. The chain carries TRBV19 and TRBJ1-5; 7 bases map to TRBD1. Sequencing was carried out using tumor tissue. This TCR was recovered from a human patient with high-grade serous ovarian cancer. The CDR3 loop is CASSSTDDRVNQPQHF. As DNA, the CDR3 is TGTGCCAGTAGTTCTACCGACGACAGGGTCAACCAGCCCCAGCATTTT.